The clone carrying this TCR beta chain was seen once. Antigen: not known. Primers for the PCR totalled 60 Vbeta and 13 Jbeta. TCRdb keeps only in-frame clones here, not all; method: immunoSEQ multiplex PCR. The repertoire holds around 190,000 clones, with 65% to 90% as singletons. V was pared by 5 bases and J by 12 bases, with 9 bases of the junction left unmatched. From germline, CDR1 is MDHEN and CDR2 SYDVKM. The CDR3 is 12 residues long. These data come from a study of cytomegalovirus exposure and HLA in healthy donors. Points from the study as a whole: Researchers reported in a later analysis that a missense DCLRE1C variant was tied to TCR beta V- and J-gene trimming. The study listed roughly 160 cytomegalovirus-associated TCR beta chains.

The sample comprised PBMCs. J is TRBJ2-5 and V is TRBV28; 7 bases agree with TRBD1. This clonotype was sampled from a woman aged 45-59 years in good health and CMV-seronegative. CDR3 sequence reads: CASSIPGQPKYF. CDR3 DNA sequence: TGTGCCAGCAGTATCCCGGGACAGCCCAAGTACTTC.